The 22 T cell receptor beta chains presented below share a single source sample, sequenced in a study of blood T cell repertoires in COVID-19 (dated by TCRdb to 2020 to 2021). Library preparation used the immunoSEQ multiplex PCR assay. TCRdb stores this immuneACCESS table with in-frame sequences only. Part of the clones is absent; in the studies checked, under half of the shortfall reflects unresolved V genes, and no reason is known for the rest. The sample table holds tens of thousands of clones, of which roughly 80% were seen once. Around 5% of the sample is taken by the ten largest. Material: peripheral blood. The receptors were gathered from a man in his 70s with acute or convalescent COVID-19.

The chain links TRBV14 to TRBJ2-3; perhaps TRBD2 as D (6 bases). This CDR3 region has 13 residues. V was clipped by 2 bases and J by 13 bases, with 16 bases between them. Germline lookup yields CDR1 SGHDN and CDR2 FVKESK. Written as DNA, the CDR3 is TGTGCCAGCAGCCAAAACCAGGGACTTCACGAGTATTTT. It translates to CASSQNQGLHEYF.

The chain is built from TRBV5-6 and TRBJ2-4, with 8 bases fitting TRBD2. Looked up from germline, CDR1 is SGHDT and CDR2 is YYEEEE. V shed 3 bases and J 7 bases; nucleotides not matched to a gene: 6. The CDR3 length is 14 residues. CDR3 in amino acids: CASSSPGTRNIQYF. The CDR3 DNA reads TGTGCCAGCAGCTCGCCCGGGACTAGGAACATTCAGTACTTC. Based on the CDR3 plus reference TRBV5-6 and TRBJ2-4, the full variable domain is DAGVTQSPTHLIKTRGQQVTLRCSPKSGHDTVSWYQQALGQGPQFIFQYYEEEERQRGNFPDRFSGHQFPNYSSELNVNALLLGDSALYLCASSSPGTRNIQYFGAGTRLSVL.

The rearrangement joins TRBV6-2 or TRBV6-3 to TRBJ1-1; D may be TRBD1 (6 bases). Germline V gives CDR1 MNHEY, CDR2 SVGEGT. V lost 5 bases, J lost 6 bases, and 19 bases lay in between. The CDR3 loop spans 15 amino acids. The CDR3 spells CASSARQVYPPEAFF. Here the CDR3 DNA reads TGTGCCAGCAGTGCGCGACAGGTTTACCCACCTGAAGCTTTCTTT.

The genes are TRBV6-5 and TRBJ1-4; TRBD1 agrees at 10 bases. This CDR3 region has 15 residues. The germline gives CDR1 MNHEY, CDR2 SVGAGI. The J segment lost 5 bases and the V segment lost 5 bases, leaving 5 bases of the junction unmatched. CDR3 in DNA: TGTGCCAGCAGTCTGGGGACAGGGGAGAATGAAAAACTGTTTTTT. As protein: CASSLGTGENEKLFF.

CDR3 in DNA: TGTGCCACCAGTGACCCAACCCGTAGTGATGAGCAGTTCTTC. This sequence encodes CATSDPTRSDEQFF. This rearrangement joins TRBV24-1 to TRBJ2-1; D call uncertain. V was cut by 4 bases and J by 8 bases, with 14 bases left in between. The CDR3 is 14 residues long. The germline gives CDR1 KGHDR, CDR2 SFDVKD.

The CDR3 loop reads CASSLPATGYGYTF. In DNA, the CDR3 is TGTGCCAGCAGCCTTCCAGCGACCGGCTATGGCTACACCTTC. V and J are TRBV5-6 and TRBJ1-2; no reliable D call. V dropped 4 bases and J dropped 4 bases, with 14 bases sitting between them. The CDR3 totals 14 residues. Per the germline V gene, CDR1 is SGHDT and CDR2 is YYEEEE.

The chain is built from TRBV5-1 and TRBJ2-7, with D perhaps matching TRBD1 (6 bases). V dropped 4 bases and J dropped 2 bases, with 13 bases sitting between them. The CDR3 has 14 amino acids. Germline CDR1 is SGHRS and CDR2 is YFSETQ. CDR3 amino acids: CASSRQDRTYEQYF. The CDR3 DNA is TGCGCCAGCAGCCGACAGGACAGAACCTACGAGCAGTACTTC.

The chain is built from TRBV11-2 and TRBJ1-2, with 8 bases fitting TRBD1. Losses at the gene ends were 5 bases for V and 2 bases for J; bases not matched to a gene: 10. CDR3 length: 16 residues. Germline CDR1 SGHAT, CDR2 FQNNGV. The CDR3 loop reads CASSLSGGFMNYGYTF. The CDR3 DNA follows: TGTGCCAGCAGCCTATCAGGGGGCTTTATGAACTATGGCTACACCTTC.

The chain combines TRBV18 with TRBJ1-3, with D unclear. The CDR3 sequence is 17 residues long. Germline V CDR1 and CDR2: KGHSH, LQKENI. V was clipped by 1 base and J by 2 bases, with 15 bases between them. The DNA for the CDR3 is TGTGCCAGCTCACCACTAGCGAGCCTGGACCCTGGAAACACCATATATTTT. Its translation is CASSPLASLDPGNTIYF.

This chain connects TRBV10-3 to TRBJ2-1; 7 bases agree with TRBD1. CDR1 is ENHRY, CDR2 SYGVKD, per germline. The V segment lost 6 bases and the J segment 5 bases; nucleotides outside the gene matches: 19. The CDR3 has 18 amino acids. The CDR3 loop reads CAISATGPSRSGHNEQFF. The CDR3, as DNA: TGTGCCATCAGCGCGACAGGGCCTAGCCGGTCGGGCCACAATGAGCAGTTCTTC.

The CDR3, as DNA: TGTGCCAGCAGCCACCAGACAGGGGGCACTTCACCCCTCCACTTT. As protein: CASSHQTGGTSPLHF. The chain carries TRBV3-1 (or the pseudogene TRBV3-2) and TRBJ1-6, with 10 bases that match TRBD1. Germline V CDR1 and CDR2: LGHDT, YNNKEL (reference sequence). This CDR3 spans 15 amino acids. V was pared by 3 bases and J by 9 bases, with 5 bases of the junction left unmatched.

CDR3 bases: TGTGCCAGCAGCCGTTCTTTGAGTGCGCAGTATTTT. Its protein is CASSRSLSAQYF. The rearrangement joins TRBV5-8 to TRBJ2-3, with D uncertain. The germline V gene encodes CDR1 SGHTS and CDR2 YDEGEE. Trimming removed 4 bases from V and 10 bases from J, with 13 bases in between. This CDR3 region has 12 residues.

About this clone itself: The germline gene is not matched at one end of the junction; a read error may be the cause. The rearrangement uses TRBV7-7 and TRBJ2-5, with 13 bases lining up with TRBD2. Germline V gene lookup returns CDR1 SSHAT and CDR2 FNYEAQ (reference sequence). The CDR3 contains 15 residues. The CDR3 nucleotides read TGTGCTAGCAGCTCCAGGACTAGCGGGGGAGAGACCCAGTACTTC. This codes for CASSSRTSGGETQYF.

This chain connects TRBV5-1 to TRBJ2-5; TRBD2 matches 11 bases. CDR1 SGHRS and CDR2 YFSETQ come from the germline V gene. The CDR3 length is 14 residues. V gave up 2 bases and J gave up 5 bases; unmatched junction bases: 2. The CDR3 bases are TGCGCCAGCAGCTTTAGCGGGGGGGCGGAGACCCAGTACTTC. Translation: CASSFSGGAETQYF.

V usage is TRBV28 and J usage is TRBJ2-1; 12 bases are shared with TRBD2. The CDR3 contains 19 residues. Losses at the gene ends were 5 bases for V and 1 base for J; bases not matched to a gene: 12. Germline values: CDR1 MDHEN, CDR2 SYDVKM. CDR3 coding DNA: TGTGCCAGCAGTCCGCTAACTAGCGGGGGGACCAAATCCTACAATGAGCAGTTCTTC. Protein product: CASSPLTSGGTKSYNEQFF.

The CDR3 sequence: CASIPTAYSYEQYF. As DNA, the CDR3 is TGTGCCAGCATTCCCACCGCCTACTCCTACGAGCAGTACTTC. The chain links TRBV2 to TRBJ2-7; no reliable D call. CDR3 size: 14 residues. Germline CDR1 SNHLY, CDR2 FYNNEI. Trimming took off 7 bases at V and 0 bases at J, with 13 bases between the two ends.

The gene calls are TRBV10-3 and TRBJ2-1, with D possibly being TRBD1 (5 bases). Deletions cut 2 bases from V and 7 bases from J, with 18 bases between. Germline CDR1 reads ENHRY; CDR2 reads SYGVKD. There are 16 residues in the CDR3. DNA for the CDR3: TGTGCCATCAGTGAGACAGGACCCATCCCCGAGAATGAGCAGTTCTTC. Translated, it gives CAISETGPIPENEQFF.

CDR3 protein: CASRRQAMGYTF. As DNA, the CDR3 is TGTGCCAGCAGGAGACAGGCGATGGGCTACACCTTC. This sequence joins TRBV2 and TRBJ1-2; a possible D gene is TRBD1 (6 bases). Deletions cut 6 bases from V and 8 bases from J, with 13 bases between. From germline, CDR1 is SNHLY and CDR2 FYNNEI. The CDR3 consists of 12 residues.

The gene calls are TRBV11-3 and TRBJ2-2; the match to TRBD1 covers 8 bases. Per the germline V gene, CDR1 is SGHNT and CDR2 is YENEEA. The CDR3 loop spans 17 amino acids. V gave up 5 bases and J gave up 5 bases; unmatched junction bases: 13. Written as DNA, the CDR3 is TGTGCCAGCAGCGGAGGGACAGGCCGACTTGAAACCGGGGAGCTGTTTTTT. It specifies CASSGGTGRLETGELFF. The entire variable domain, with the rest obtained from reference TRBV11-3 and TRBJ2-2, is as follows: EAGVVQSPRYKIIEKKQPVAFWCNPISGHNTLYWYLQNLGQGPELLIRYENEEAVDDSQLPKDRFSAERLKGVDSTLKIQPAELGDSAVYLCASSGGTGRLETGELFFGEGSRLTVL.

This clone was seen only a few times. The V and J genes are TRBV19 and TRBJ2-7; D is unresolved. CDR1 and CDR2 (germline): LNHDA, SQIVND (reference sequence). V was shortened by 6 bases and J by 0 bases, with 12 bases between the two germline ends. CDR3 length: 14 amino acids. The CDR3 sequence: CASRSNPSSYEQYF. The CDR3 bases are TGTGCCAGTAGATCAAACCCTAGCTCCTACGAGCAGTACTTC.

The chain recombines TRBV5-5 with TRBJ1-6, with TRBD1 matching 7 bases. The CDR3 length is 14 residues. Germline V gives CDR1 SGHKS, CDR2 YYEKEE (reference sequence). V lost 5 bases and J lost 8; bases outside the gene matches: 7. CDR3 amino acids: CASRHRQGDSPLHF. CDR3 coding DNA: TGTGCCAGCAGACATCGGCAGGGGGATTCACCCCTCCACTTT.

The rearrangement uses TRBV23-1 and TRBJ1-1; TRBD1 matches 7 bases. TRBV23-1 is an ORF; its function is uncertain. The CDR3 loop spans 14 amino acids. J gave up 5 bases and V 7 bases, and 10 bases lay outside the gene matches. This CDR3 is CASNSTGRTTEAFF. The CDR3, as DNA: TGCGCCAGCAACTCGACAGGGAGGACTACTGAAGCTTTCTTT.